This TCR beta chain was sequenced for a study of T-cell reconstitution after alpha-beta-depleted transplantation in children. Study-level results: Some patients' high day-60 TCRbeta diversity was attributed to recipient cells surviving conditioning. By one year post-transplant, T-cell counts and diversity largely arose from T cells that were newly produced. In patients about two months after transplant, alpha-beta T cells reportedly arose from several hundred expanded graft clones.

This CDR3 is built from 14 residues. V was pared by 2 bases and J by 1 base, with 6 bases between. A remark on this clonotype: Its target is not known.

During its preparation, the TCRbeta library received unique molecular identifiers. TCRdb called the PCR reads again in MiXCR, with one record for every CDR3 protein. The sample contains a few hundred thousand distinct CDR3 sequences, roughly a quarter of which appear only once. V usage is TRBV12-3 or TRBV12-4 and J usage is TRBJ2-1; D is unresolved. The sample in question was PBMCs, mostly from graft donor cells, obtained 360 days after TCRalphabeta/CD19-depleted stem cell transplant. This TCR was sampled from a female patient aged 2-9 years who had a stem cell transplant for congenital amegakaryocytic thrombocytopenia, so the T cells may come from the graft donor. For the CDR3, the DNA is TGTGCCAGCAGTTTAAGTAGGTCCTACAATGAGCAGTTCTTC. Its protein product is CASSLSRSYNEQFF.